This is a list of T cell receptor beta chains from one sample in a study of T-cell memory formation after mild COVID-19. MiXCR, run by TCRdb on the 5' RACE reads, gives a single entry per CDR3 protein. The table lists roughly 350,000 distinct CDR3 sequences, 12% to 15% of them singletons, with roughly 20% in the top ten. The sequencing input was PBMCs or a T cell subset sorted from them (not recorded which). These receptors were taken from a man between 18 and 35 years old who had mild COVID-19 (a few samples of this study predate the infection). Cell type and time point are not known. Each CDR3 is given without its conserved first and last residue. Fields, in order: V gene, clone size, J gene, CDR3 protein. A clone size is listed for some rows: how often the clone was seen (once, few, many), or a class if it is expanded.

v_call: TRBV4-3; clone_size: few; j_call: TRBJ2-7; cdr3_aa: ASSQDLMYEQY
v_call: TRBV6-5; clone_size: .; j_call: TRBJ2-7; cdr3_aa: ASREGAAVYEQY
v_call: TRBV29-1; clone_size: .; j_call: TRBJ1-2; cdr3_aa: SVVGGAQVGNYGYT
v_call: TRBV7-8; clone_size: many; j_call: TRBJ2-7; cdr3_aa: ASSLAFGSGGFGEQY
v_call: TRBV7-2; clone_size: few; j_call: TRBJ2-7; cdr3_aa: ASSLAAGTGFYEQY
v_call: TRBV11-2; clone_size: .; j_call: TRBJ2-7; cdr3_aa: ARSPPDRAAEQY
v_call: TRBV29-1; clone_size: .; j_call: TRBJ1-2; cdr3_aa: SAVRDREWYGYT
v_call: TRBV7-9; clone_size: .; j_call: TRBJ2-2; cdr3_aa: ASSWATGKLGELF
v_call: TRBV6-5; clone_size: few; j_call: TRBJ2-1; cdr3_aa: ASSVAGGLYLNEQF
v_call: TRBV24-1; clone_size: few; j_call: TRBJ2-1; cdr3_aa: ATSEPHNEQF
v_call: TRBV7-9; clone_size: few; j_call: TRBJ2-3; cdr3_aa: ASSSLLTTGRTDTQY
v_call: TRBV20-1; clone_size: few; j_call: TRBJ1-5; cdr3_aa: SARSMDPINQPQH
v_call: TRBV11-2; clone_size: .; j_call: TRBJ1-3; cdr3_aa: ASSMTGVGSGNTIY
v_call: TRBV6-5; clone_size: few; j_call: TRBJ1-1; cdr3_aa: ASSYSTEGWDGTEAF
v_call: TRBV7-2; clone_size: .; j_call: TRBJ1-2; cdr3_aa: ASSVTANYGYT
v_call: TRBV7-7; clone_size: .; j_call: TRBJ2-5; cdr3_aa: ASSTGYQETQY
v_call: TRBV6-5; clone_size: .; j_call: TRBJ2-7; cdr3_aa: ASSYGQGIGEQY
v_call: TRBV5-6; clone_size: few; j_call: TRBJ1-1; cdr3_aa: ASSSTQGSGTEAF
v_call: TRBV7-9; clone_size: .; j_call: TRBJ2-7; cdr3_aa: ASGGDSYEQY
v_call: TRBV7-2; clone_size: .; j_call: TRBJ2-3; cdr3_aa: ASRPGGGLADTQY
v_call: TRBV20-1; clone_size: .; j_call: TRBJ2-1; cdr3_aa: SARDDRLVRV
v_call: TRBV2; clone_size: many; j_call: TRBJ2-5; cdr3_aa: ASSEWAVRSQETQY
v_call: TRBV29-1; clone_size: few; j_call: TRBJ1-5; cdr3_aa: SVEERGAGQPQH
v_call: TRBV29-1; clone_size: few; j_call: TRBJ1-2; cdr3_aa: SVAGGGASYGYT
v_call: TRBV3-1; clone_size: many; j_call: TRBJ1-2; cdr3_aa: ASRPTWAGPQIYGYT
v_call: TRBV30; clone_size: few; j_call: TRBJ2-3; cdr3_aa: AWSVFSGRTDTQY
v_call: TRBV2; clone_size: .; j_call: TRBJ1-1; cdr3_aa: ASIRGLTEAF
v_call: TRBV20-1; clone_size: .; j_call: TRBJ2-7; cdr3_aa: SATGANSYEQY
v_call: TRBV4-1; clone_size: .; j_call: TRBJ2-2; cdr3_aa: ASSQVGLALPYGELF
v_call: TRBV7-9; clone_size: .; j_call: TRBJ1-1; cdr3_aa: ASSPQRSGNTEAF
v_call: TRBV5-1; clone_size: .; j_call: TRBJ2-7; cdr3_aa: ASSYVGYILHEQY
v_call: TRBV6-2/TRBV6-3; clone_size: .; j_call: TRBJ1-5; cdr3_aa: ASSYSAGVNQPQH
v_call: TRBV24-1; clone_size: few; j_call: TRBJ2-5; cdr3_aa: ATSDRQGREETQY
v_call: TRBV9; clone_size: .; j_call: TRBJ2-1; cdr3_aa: ASTLPF
v_call: TRBV2; clone_size: few; j_call: TRBJ1-5; cdr3_aa: AIRQGNSNQPQH
v_call: TRBV11-2; clone_size: .; j_call: TRBJ1-2; cdr3_aa: ASSLGAQGFGYT
v_call: TRBV5-1; clone_size: few; j_call: TRBJ2-6; cdr3_aa: ASSGAGHPGANVLT
v_call: TRBV7-2; clone_size: few; j_call: TRBJ1-1; cdr3_aa: ASNFGVNTEAF
v_call: TRBV2; clone_size: .; j_call: TRBJ2-3; cdr3_aa: ASISAGDTQY
v_call: TRBV20-1; clone_size: .; j_call: TRBJ2-4; cdr3_aa: SARVPSGGAESAKNIQY
v_call: TRBV29-1; clone_size: few; j_call: TRBJ2-6; cdr3_aa: SAWGTGGPGANVLT
v_call: TRBV11-2; clone_size: .; j_call: TRBJ2-2; cdr3_aa: ASSSDRANTGELF
v_call: TRBV12-3/TRBV12-4; clone_size: many; j_call: TRBJ2-2; cdr3_aa: ASMSAGELF
v_call: TRBV7-9; clone_size: .; j_call: TRBJ2-3; cdr3_aa: ASTLPWDGTDTQY
v_call: TRBV6-2/TRBV6-3; clone_size: .; j_call: TRBJ1-6; cdr3_aa: ASSYRGDSPLH
v_call: TRBV20-1; clone_size: few; j_call: TRBJ1-1; cdr3_aa: STPGGAYTEAF
v_call: TRBV29-1; clone_size: few; j_call: TRBJ2-5; cdr3_aa: SVEDRSRTSGGRETQY
v_call: TRBV6-2/TRBV6-3; clone_size: .; j_call: TRBJ2-3; cdr3_aa: ASSSGLAAYTDTQY
v_call: TRBV3-1; clone_size: once; j_call: TRBJ1-1; cdr3_aa: ASSHWQGTGNTEAF
v_call: TRBV5-1; clone_size: few; j_call: TRBJ2-7; cdr3_aa: ASSYLPGQSYEQY
v_call: TRBV6-5; clone_size: .; j_call: TRBJ2-2; cdr3_aa: ASSYRSGTNTGELF
v_call: TRBV15; clone_size: few; j_call: TRBJ1-5; cdr3_aa: ATSRDRDRGDQPQH
v_call: TRBV4-3; clone_size: many; j_call: TRBJ2-3; cdr3_aa: ASSQEGLDTQY
v_call: TRBV19; clone_size: .; j_call: TRBJ1-1; cdr3_aa: AARGGGTEAF